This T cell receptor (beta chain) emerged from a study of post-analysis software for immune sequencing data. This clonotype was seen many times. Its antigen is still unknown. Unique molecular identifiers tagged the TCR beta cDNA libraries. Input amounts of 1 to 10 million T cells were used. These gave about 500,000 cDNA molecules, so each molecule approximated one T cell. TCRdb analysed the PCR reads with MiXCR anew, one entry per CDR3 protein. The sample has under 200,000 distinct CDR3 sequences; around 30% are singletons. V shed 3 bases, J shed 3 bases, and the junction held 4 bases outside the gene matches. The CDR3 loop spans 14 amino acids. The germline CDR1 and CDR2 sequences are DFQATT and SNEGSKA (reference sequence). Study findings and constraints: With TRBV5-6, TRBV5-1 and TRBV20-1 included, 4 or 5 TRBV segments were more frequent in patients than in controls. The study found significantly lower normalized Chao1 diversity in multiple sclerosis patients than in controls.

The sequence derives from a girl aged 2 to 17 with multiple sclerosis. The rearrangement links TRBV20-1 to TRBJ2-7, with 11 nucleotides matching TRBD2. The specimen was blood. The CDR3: CSASPGLADYEQYF. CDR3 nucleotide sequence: TGCAGTGCTAGCCCGGGACTAGCGGACTACGAGCAGTACTTC.